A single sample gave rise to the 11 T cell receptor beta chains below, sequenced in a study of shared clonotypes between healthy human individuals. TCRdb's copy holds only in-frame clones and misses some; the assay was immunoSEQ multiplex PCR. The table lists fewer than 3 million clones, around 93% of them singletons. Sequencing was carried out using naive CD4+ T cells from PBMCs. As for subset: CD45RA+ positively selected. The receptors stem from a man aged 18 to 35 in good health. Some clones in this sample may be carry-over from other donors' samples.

In nucleotides, the CDR3 is TGTGCCAGCAGTTCGGGACGGAAATCAGGGCCCCAGCATTTT. It specifies CASSSGRKSGPQHF. V gene TRBV6-5 combines with J gene TRBJ1-5; TRBD1 might be the D (5 bases). Deletions cut 4 bases from V and 9 bases from J, with 16 bases between. There are 14 residues in the CDR3. Germline V lookup: CDR1 MNHEY, CDR2 SVGAGI.

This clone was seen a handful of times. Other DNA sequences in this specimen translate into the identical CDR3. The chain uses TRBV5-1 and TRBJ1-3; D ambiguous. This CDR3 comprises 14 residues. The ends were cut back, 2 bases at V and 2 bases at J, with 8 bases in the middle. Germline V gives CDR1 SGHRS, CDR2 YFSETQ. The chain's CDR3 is CASSFAGTGNTIYF. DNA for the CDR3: TGCGCCAGCAGCTTTGCCGGGACTGGAAACACCATATATTTT.

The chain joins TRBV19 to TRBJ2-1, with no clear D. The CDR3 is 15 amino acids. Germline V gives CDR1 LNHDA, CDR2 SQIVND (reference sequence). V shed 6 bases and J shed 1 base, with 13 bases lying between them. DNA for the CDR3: TGTGCCAGTAGGGGTAGATGGATATCCTACAATGAGCAGTTCTTC. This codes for CASRGRWISYNEQFF.

CDR3 protein: CASSFRPSGRSYNEQFF. The CDR3 DNA sequence: TGTGCCAGCAGCTTCAGGCCTAGCGGGAGATCCTACAATGAGCAGTTCTTC. The chain links TRBV7-9 to TRBJ2-1; TRBD2 matches 10 bases. CDR1 and CDR2 from the germline V gene are SEHNR and FQNEAQ (reference sequence). Trimming removed 3 bases from V and 1 base from J; junction bases left unmatched: 6. CDR3 length: 17 residues.

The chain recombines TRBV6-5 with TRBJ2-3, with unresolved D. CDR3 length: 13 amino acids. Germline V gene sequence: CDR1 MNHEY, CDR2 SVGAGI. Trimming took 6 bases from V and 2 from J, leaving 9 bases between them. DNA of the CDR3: TGTGCCAGCAGCCGGGCTAACACAGATACGCAGTATTTT. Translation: CASSRANTDTQYF.

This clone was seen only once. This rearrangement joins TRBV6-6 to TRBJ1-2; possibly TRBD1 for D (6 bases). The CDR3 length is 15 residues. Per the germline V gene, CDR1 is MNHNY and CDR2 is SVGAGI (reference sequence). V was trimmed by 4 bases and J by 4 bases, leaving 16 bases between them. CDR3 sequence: CASSSGQPWGYGYTF. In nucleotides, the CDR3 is TGTGCCAGCAGTTCCGGACAGCCTTGGGGCTATGGCTACACCTTC.

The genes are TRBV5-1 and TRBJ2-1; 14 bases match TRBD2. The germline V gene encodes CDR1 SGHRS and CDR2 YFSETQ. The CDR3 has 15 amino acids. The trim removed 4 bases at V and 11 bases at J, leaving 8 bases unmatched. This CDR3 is CASSLRLAGGPQQFF. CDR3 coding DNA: TGCGCCAGCAGCCTGAGACTAGCGGGAGGGCCTCAGCAGTTCTTC.

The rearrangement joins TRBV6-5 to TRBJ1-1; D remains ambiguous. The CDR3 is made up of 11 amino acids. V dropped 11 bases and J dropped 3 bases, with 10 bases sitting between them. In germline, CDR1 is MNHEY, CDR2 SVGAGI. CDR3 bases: TGTGCCGCCTGGGGAGACACTGAAGCTTTCTTT. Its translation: CAAWGDTEAFF.

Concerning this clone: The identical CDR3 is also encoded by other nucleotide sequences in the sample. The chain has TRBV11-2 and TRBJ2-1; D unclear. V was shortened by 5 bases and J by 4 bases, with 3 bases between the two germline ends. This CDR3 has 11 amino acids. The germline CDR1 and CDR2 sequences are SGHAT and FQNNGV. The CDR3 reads CASSPYNEQFF. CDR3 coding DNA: TGTGCCAGCAGCCCGTACAATGAGCAGTTCTTC.

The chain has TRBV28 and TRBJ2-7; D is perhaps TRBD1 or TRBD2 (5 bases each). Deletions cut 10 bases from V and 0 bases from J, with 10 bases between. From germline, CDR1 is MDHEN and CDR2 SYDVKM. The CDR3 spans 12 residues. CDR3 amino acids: CAIGTYSYEQYF. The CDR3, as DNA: TGTGCCATCGGGACGTACTCCTACGAGCAGTACTTC.

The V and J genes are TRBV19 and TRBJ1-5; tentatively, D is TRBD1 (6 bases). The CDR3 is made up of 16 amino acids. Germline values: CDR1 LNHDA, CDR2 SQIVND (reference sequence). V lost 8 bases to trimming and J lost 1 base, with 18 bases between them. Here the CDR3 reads CASDLQGFGSNQPQHF. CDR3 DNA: TGTGCCAGTGATTTACAGGGATTTGGCAGCAATCAGCCCCAGCATTTT.